What follows is one TCR beta chain and its context. Antigen: not known. Patients with stable or active relapsing-remitting disease, all of them treatment-naive, made up the multiple sclerosis controls. Negative isolation yielded CD4+ and CD8+ T cells, and FACS enriched TEMRA cells. The data are from a study of CD8 T cells in Susac syndrome. Findings and limits, study-wide: It was acknowledged by the study that relatively few individuals were included in its TCR sequencing and HLA analysis.

Reverse transcription used roughly 0.5 to 1 ug RNA and random hexamers. Coverage of TCR beta CDR3 amplification by immunoSEQ multiplex PCR extended to 54 Vbeta and 13 Jbeta. TCRdb re-called the immunoSEQ multiplex PCR reads through MiXCR, storing one row per CDR3 protein. The table records tens of thousands of distinct CDR3 sequences, over 90% of them present only once. This receptor was obtained from a human donor with multiple sclerosis. Sequences were obtained from CD4+ T cells from PBMCs.

CDR3 sequence (DNA): TGTGCCAGCAGCTTAGATAGGACCCGAAAGGGGTCCCAGCATTTT. Translating it yields CASSLDRTRKGSQHF. The chain uses TRBV11-2 and TRBJ1-5; D possibly corresponds to TRBD1 (5 bases). Germline values: CDR1 SGHAT, CDR2 FQNNGV. V was pared by 0 bases and J by 11 bases, with 17 bases between. This CDR3 is built from 15 residues.